Listed below are T cell receptor beta chains from one sample, sequenced in a study of multiple sclerosis patients with progressive multifocal leukoencephalopathy. Clones were read by immunoSEQ multiplex PCR, and TCRdb kept only the in-frame ones, dropping some. Of about 30,000 clones in the sample, almost 95% are singletons; the top ten hold about 1.9%. Sequencing was done on a sample of PBMCs. These receptors all come from a man aged 25-45 years with multiple sclerosis. CDR3s include the opening cysteine and the closing phenylalanine or tryptophan. A D gene is named only where the DNA matches it firmly. Size is stated for part of the rows, as once, few or many counts, or as a class when the clone is expanded.

v_gene	abundance	j_gene	d_gene	CDR3aa	CDR3nt
TRBV30	NA	TRBJ2-1	NA	CAWSWTSYNEQFF	TGTGCCTGGAGTTGGACCTCCTACAATGAGCAGTTCTTC
TRBV14	NA	TRBJ1-3	NA	CASSQDRVTGNTIYF	TGTGCCAGCAGCCAAGACCGGGTCACTGGAAACACCATATATTTT
TRBV18	once	TRBJ2-3	TRBD1	CASSPRTGTDTQYF	TGTGCCAGCTCACCAAGGACAGGGACAGATACGCAGTATTTT
TRBV2	NA	TRBJ2-2	NA	CASRYGSGELFF	TGTGCCAGCAGATACGGAAGCGGGGAGCTGTTTTTT
TRBV18	NA	TRBJ1-6	NA	CASSPPIESHYNSPLHF	TGTGCCAGCTCACCACCAATAGAGTCCCACTATAATTCACCCCTCCACTTT
TRBV2	NA	TRBJ1-3	TRBD1	CASRSDRGSGNTIYF	TGTGCCAGCAGGAGTGACAGGGGCTCTGGAAACACCATATATTTT
TRBV16	NA	TRBJ2-7	TRBD2	CASSLGLAGSNYEQYF	TGTGCCAGCAGCTTGGGACTAGCGGGCAGCAACTACGAGCAGTACTTC
TRBV10-3	NA	TRBJ2-7	TRBD1	CAITRGLSYEQYF	TGTGCCATCACCAGGGGGCTTTCCTACGAGCAGTACTTC
TRBV5-1	NA	TRBJ2-1	TRBD2	CASSLGLAGDQQFF	TGCGCCAGCAGCTTGGGACTAGCGGGAGACCAGCAGTTCTTC
TRBV11-2	NA	TRBJ2-1	NA	CASSLSGPTTLGNEQFF	TGTGCCAGCAGCTTAAGCGGTCCCACTACCTTGGGTAATGAGCAGTTCTTC
TRBV30	NA	TRBJ1-3	NA	CAWSVSGTRNTIYF	TGTGCCTGGAGTGTATCAGGGACCCGAAACACCATATATTTT
TRBV4-2	NA	TRBJ1-1	NA	CASSSPGGVNTEAFF	TGTGCCAGCAGCTCCCCGGGGGGCGTGAACACTGAAGCTTTCTTT
TRBV2	NA	TRBJ1-2	TRBD1	CASMGGRGPHYGYTF	TGTGCCAGCATGGGGGGCAGGGGGCCTCACTATGGCTACACCTTC
TRBV5-1	NA	TRBJ2-1	NA	CASSLGGDSSYNEQFF	TGCGCCAGCAGCTTGGGGGGCGATAGCTCCTACAATGAGCAGTTCTTC
TRBV5-1	NA	TRBJ2-1	NA	CASSILAPANNEQFF	TGCGCCAGCAGCATTCTAGCACCCGCGAACAATGAGCAGTTCTTC
TRBV7-9	NA	TRBJ1-3	TRBD1	CASSFNRGNTIYF	TGTGCCAGCAGCTTCAACAGGGGGAACACCATATATTTT
TRBV5-6	NA	TRBJ1-1	NA	CASIKPGGRVTEAFF	TGTGCCAGCATCAAACCAGGAGGGCGGGTCACTGAAGCTTTCTTT
TRBV5-1	NA	TRBJ2-7	NA	CASSLQTSSYEQYF	TGCGCCAGCAGTCTCCAGACGAGCTCCTACGAGCAGTACTTC
TRBV7-9	few	TRBJ2-7	NA	CASSLGSAPSYEQYF	TGTGCCAGCAGCTTAGGCTCTGCTCCCTCCTACGAGCAGTACTTC
TRBV7-9	NA	TRBJ1-5	NA	CASSSPSSPQHF	TGTGCCAGCAGCTCCCCCTCCTCACCCCAGCATTTT
TRBV14	few	TRBJ2-5	NA	CASSQRRGKETQYF	TGTGCCAGCAGCCAACGTAGGGGCAAAGAGACCCAGTACTTC
TRBV18	NA	TRBJ2-3	TRBD2	CASSPFDVLAGTDTQYF	TGTGCCAGCTCACCCTTTGATGTGCTAGCGGGAACAGATACGCAGTATTTT